A single sample gave rise to the 22 T cell receptor beta chains below, sequenced in a study of cytomegalovirus exposure and HLA in healthy donors. With 60 Vbeta and 13 Jbeta primers, the PCR was carried out. The assay was immunoSEQ multiplex PCR, and TCRdb's table has in-frame clones only and misses some. The top ten clones hold 16% of a sample with 90,000 to 100,000 clones, around 80% of them seen once. Sequenced material: PBMCs. Receptor source: a man in his fifties or sixties in good health and CMV-seropositive.

V gene TRBV19 combines with J gene TRBJ2-1; perhaps TRBD1 as D (6 bases). Trimming shortened V by 6 bases and J by 4 bases, and 7 bases separated the two germline ends. The CDR3 runs 12 residues. In germline, CDR1 is LNHDA, CDR2 SQIVND (reference sequence). In DNA, the CDR3 is TGTGCCAGTAGGGACAGATACAATGAGCAGTTCTTC. Translation gives CASRDRYNEQFF.

The V call is TRBV11-3, the J call TRBJ1-3; tentative D call: TRBD1 (6 bases). Trimming cost V 3 bases and J 0 bases, with 9 bases left between them. The germline V gene has CDR1 SGHNT and CDR2 YENEEA. This CDR3 contains 15 residues. The CDR3: CASSLDSSSGNTIYF. The CDR3 region has the DNA TGTGCCAGCAGCTTGGACAGTTCCTCTGGAAACACCATATATTTT.

The chain joins TRBV7-8 to TRBJ2-3; unclear D gene. Germline lookup yields CDR1 SGHVS and CDR2 FQNEAQ. This CDR3 has 14 amino acids. Trimming took 1 base from V and 11 from J, leaving 16 bases between them. CDR3 sequence (DNA): TGTGCCAGCAGCTTAGGGAACCGGCAGGCCAAGCAGTATTTT. Amino acids: CASSLGNRQAKQYF. The variable domain in full, with the rest retrieved from reference TRBV7-8 and TRBJ2-3, is GAGVSQSPRYKVAKRGQDVALRCDPISGHVSLFWYQQALGQGPEFLTYFQNEAQLDKSGLPSDRFFAERPEGSVSTLKIQRTQQEDSAVYLCASSLGNRQAKQYFGPGTRLTVL.

The J gene is TRBJ2-1, the V gene TRBV5-4; TRBD2 is a possible D gene (5 bases). In germline, CDR1 is SGHNT, CDR2 YYREEE (reference sequence). The V end was cut by 0 bases, the J end by 3 bases, with 10 bases between. CDR3 size: 15 residues. CDR3 sequence: CASSLELESYNEQFF. CDR3 nucleotide sequence: TGTGCCAGCAGCTTGGAACTAGAGAGCTACAATGAGCAGTTCTTC.

The chain has TRBV11-2 and TRBJ2-3, with a tentative D call TRBD2 (6 bases). Germline CDR1 is SGHAT and CDR2 is FQNNGV. Trimming took 0 bases from V and 1 from J, leaving 11 bases between them. The CDR3 is 16 amino acids. CDR3 sequence reads: CASSLDRGVGTDTQYF. CDR3 sequence (DNA): TGTGCCAGCAGCTTAGATCGCGGGGTAGGCACAGATACGCAGTATTTT.

This rearrangement joins TRBV7-2 to TRBJ2-2; D ambiguous. V was shortened by 1 base and J by 0 bases, with 6 bases between the two germline ends. The germline V gene has CDR1 SGHTA and CDR2 FQGNSA. This CDR3 is built from 15 residues. The CDR3 nucleotides are TGTGCCAGCAGCTTAGTTAGTACGAACACCGGGGAGCTGTTTTTT. Its protein is CASSLVSTNTGELFF.

This chain links TRBV5-6 with TRBJ1-1, with 7 bases that match TRBD1. From germline, CDR1 is SGHDT and CDR2 YYEEEE. V lost 4 bases, J lost 7 bases, and 10 bases stayed unmatched. CDR3 length: 14 amino acids. The DNA for the CDR3 is TGTGCCAGCAGCGGGAAGACAGGGATTATTGAAGCTTTCTTT. This gives the protein CASSGKTGIIEAFF.

This rearrangement joins TRBV6-6 to TRBJ2-7, with 8 positions matching TRBD1. The V gene's germline CDR1 is MNHNY and CDR2 SVGAGI (reference sequence). CDR3 size: 13 residues. Trimming at V came to 6 bases and at J to 3 bases, leaving 4 bases not matched to a gene. The CDR3 reads CASRPGTGYEQYF. In DNA form, the CDR3 reads TGTGCCAGCAGACCCGGGACAGGCTACGAGCAGTACTTC.

The chain has TRBV6-5 and TRBJ2-2; D gene ambiguous. This CDR3 contains 14 residues. Trimming removed 6 bases at V and 0 bases at J, with 8 bases between. The V gene's germline CDR1 is MNHEY and CDR2 SVGAGI. CDR3 in DNA: TGTGCCAGCAGCGGCAGCGCGAACACCGGGGAGCTGTTTTTT. Its protein product is CASSGSANTGELFF.

The chain combines TRBV5-1 with TRBJ1-6, with 7 positions matching TRBD1. J was trimmed by 5 bases and V by 6 bases; bases with no gene match: 5. This CDR3 contains 14 residues. Germline V gives CDR1 SGHRS, CDR2 YFSETQ. Here the CDR3 DNA reads TGCGCCAGCAACCTGGGACAGAATAATTCACCCCTCCACTTT. It is translated as CASNLGQNNSPLHF.

This sequence joins TRBV18 and TRBJ2-7; D possibly corresponds to TRBD1 (5 bases). CDR1 and CDR2 (germline): KGHSH, LQKENI. The CDR3 extends over 14 amino acids. The V end was cut by 3 bases, the J end by 4 bases, with 13 bases between. DNA for the CDR3: TGTGCCAGCTCACCGGGGCAGGGTCGGTACGAGCAGTACTTC. It yields the protein CASSPGQGRYEQYF.

The chain combines TRBV4-2 with TRBJ1-2; the match to TRBD1 covers 8 bases. The germline V gene encodes CDR1 LGHNA and CDR2 YNFKEQ. J was trimmed by 1 base and V by 0 bases; bases with no gene match: 4. This CDR3 has 16 amino acids. CDR3: CASSQDPGQGNYGYTF. The CDR3, as DNA: TGTGCCAGCAGCCAAGACCCCGGACAGGGTAACTATGGCTACACCTTC.

This chain joins TRBV7-6 and TRBJ2-7, with 7 nucleotides matching TRBD1. The trim removed 1 base at V and 6 bases at J, leaving 6 bases unmatched. CDR3 size: 14 residues. In germline, CDR1 is SGHVS, CDR2 FNYEAQ. DNA for the CDR3: TGTGCCAGCAGCTTAGGAGCGGCAGGGGGCGAGCAGTACTTC. Its translation: CASSLGAAGGEQYF.

Turning to this clone: Other DNA sequences in the sample encode the same CDR3. This sequence joins TRBV2 and TRBJ2-3; 9 nucleotides line up with TRBD1. The CDR3 runs 15 residues. The V segment lost 6 bases and the J segment 1 base; nucleotides outside the gene matches: 5. Germline values: CDR1 SNHLY, CDR2 FYNNEI. The CDR3 nucleotides read TGTGCCAGCAGCGGCCGGACAGGGGGCACAGATACGCAGTATTTT. Protein: CASSGRTGGTDTQYF.

This rearrangement joins TRBV6-1 to TRBJ1-5; D possibly corresponds to TRBD1 (6 bases). Germline V lookup: CDR1 MNHNS, CDR2 SASEGT. This CDR3 is 15 amino acids long. V was trimmed by 3 bases and J by 2 bases, leaving 11 bases between them. The CDR3 loop is CASSEGASRNQPQHF. CDR3 bases: TGTGCCAGCAGTGAGGGGGCGTCGCGCAATCAGCCCCAGCATTTT.

The CDR3 bases are TGTGCCATCAGTCCCGGGACAGGAACCTACGAGCAGTACTTC. Encoded protein: CAISPGTGTYEQYF. The gene calls are TRBV10-3 and TRBJ2-7, with 8 bases lining up with TRBD1. Trimming took 5 bases from V and 2 from J; bases not matched to a gene: 5. The CDR3 is 14 residues long. Germline V CDR1 and CDR2: ENHRY, SYGVKD.

Concerning this clone: Germline is not matched at one junction end, which may reflect a read error. The chain links TRBV6-5 to TRBJ1-3, with D possibly TRBD1 on 6 matching bases. The CDR3 loop spans 15 amino acids. The V gene's germline CDR1 is MNHEY and CDR2 SVGAGI. The CDR3 DNA sequence: TGTGCCAGCGGTTACCTGGACAGCTCTGGAAACACCATATATTTT. Encoded protein: CASGYLDSSGNTIYF.

This clone appeared once. The chain uses TRBV7-9 and TRBJ2-7, with D possibly TRBD2 on 5 matching bases. The CDR3 sequence is 16 residues long. V was trimmed by 5 bases and J by 2 bases, leaving 19 bases between them. Germline CDR1 SEHNR, CDR2 FQNEAQ (reference sequence). The CDR3 bases are TGTGCCAGCAGCGTGGAGGAACGAATTTTTCCCTACGAGCAGTACTTC. Residues: CASSVEERIFPYEQYF.

The rearrangement uses TRBV27 and TRBJ2-7, with 7 bases aligning to TRBD1. The CDR3 sequence is 13 residues long. Looked up from germline, CDR1 is MNHEY and CDR2 is SMNVEV (reference sequence). The V gene end was trimmed by 5 bases and the J gene end by 5 bases; junction bases not matched to a gene: 6. CDR3 amino acids: CASSPDRDHEQYF. CDR3 in DNA: TGTGCCAGCAGTCCCGACAGGGACCACGAGCAGTACTTC.

The gene calls are TRBV13 and TRBJ2-1; a possible D gene is TRBD2 (6 bases). Trimming left V 2 bases short and J 3 bases short, with 17 bases between. The germline V gene encodes CDR1 PRHDT and CDR2 FYEKMQ (reference sequence). The CDR3 runs 17 residues. CDR3 in DNA: TGTGCCAGCAGCTTATTCGGTGGAGGGGACCGCTACAATGAGCAGTTCTTC. Its protein is CASSLFGGGDRYNEQFF.

This clone occurred a few times. The gene calls are TRBV30 and TRBJ2-3, with D maybe TRBD1 (5 bases). The V end lost 6 bases, the J end lost 4 bases, and 11 bases lay between the germline ends. CDR3 size: 12 residues. The germline V gene encodes CDR1 GTSNPN and CDR2 SVGIG (reference sequence). CDR3 bases: TGTGCCTGCCCAAAGACAGCAGATACGCAGTATTTT. It is translated as CACPKTADTQYF.

The rearrangement uses TRBV5-1 and TRBJ2-1; 7 positions agree with TRBD1. Germline assignment: CDR1 SGHRS and CDR2 YFSETQ. V was pared by 4 bases and J by 3 bases, with 7 bases of the junction left unmatched. This CDR3 region has 15 residues. CDR3 region: CASSRDRVSYNEQFF. DNA for the CDR3: TGCGCCAGCAGCCGAGACAGGGTTAGCTACAATGAGCAGTTCTTC.